This TCR beta chain derives from a study of blood T cell repertoires in COVID-19. The assay was immunoSEQ multiplex PCR, and TCRdb's table has in-frame clones only and misses some. This table holds 200,000 to 250,000 clones, 75% to 85% found once. The CDR3 spans 16 residues. Trimming cost V 0 bases and J 7 bases; bases outside gene matches: 10. In germline, CDR1 is SGDLS, CDR2 YYNGEE. Sequencing was performed on peripheral blood. This receptor was obtained from a woman aged 30 to 39 with COVID-19, enrolled during active disease. This sequence joins TRBV9 and TRBJ2-1; 7 nucleotides match TRBD1. The CDR3 loop is CASSVAGGRGMNEQFF. CDR3 in DNA: TGTGCCAGCAGCGTAGCTGGGGGCAGGGGGATGAATGAGCAGTTCTTC.